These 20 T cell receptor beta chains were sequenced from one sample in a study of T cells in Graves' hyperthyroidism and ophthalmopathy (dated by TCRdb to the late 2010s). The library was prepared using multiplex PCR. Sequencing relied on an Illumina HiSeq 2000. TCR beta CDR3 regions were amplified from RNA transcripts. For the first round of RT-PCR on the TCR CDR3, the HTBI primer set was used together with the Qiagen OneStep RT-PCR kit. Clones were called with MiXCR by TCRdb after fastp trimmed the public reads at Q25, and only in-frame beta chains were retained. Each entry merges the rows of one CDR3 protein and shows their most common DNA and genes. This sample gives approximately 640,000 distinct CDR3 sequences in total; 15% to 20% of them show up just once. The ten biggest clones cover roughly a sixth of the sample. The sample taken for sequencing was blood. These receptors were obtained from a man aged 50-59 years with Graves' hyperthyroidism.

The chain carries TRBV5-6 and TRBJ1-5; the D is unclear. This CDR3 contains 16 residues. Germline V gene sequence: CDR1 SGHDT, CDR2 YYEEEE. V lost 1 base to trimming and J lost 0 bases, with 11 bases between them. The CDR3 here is CASSLLVAASNQPQHF. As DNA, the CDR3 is TGTGCCAGCAGCTTGCTAGTCGCAGCTAGCAATCAGCCCCAGCATTTT.

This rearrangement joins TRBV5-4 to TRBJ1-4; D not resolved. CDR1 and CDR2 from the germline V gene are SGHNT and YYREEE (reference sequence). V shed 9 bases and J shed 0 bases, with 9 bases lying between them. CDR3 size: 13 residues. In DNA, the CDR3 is TGTGCCACCAGAGTTGCAACTAATGAAAAACTGTTTTTT. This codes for CATRVATNEKLFF.

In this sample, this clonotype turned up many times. The CDR3 DNA is TGTGCCTGGAGGGAGACAGGGTATGAAAAACTGTTTTTT. Its protein is CAWRETGYEKLFF. V and J are TRBV30 and TRBJ1-4; 7 positions match TRBD1. CDR3 length equals 13 residues. Trimming at V came to 3 bases and at J to 6 bases, leaving 4 bases not matched to a gene. The germline V gene has CDR1 GTSNPN and CDR2 SVGIG (reference sequence).

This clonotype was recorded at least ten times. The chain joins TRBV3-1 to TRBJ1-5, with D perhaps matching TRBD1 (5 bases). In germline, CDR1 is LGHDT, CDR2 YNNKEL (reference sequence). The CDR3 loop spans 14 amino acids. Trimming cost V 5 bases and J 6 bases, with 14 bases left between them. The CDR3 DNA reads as TGTGCCAGCAGCGGTATGGGGGTTGGTCAGCCCCAGCATTTT. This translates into CASSGMGVGQPQHF. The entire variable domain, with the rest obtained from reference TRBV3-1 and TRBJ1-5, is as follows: DTAVSQTPKYLVTQMGNDKSIKCEQNLGHDTMYWYKQDSKKFLKIMFSYNNKELIINETVPNRFSPKSPDKAHLNLHINSLELGDSAVYFCASSGMGVGQPQHFGDGTRLSIL.

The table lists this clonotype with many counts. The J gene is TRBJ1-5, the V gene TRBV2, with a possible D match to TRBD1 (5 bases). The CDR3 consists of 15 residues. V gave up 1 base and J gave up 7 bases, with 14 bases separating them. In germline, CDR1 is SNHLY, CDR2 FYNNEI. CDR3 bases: TGTGCCAGCAGTGAAGAATCGCAGGGCGGCCAGCCCCAGCATTTT. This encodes CASSEESQGGQPQHF. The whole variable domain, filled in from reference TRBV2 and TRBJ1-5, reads EPEVTQTPSHQVTQMGQEVILRCVPISNHLYFYWYRQILGQKVEFLVSFYNNEISEKSEIFDDQFSVERPDGSNFTLKIRSTKLEDSAMYFCASSEESQGGQPQHFGDGTRLSIL.

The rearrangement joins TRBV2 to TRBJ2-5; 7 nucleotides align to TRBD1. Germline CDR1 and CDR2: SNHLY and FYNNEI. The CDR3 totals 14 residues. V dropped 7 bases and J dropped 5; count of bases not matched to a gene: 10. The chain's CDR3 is CASKSRTGPETQYF. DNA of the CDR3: TGTGCCAGCAAGAGTCGGACAGGCCCGGAGACCCAGTACTTC.

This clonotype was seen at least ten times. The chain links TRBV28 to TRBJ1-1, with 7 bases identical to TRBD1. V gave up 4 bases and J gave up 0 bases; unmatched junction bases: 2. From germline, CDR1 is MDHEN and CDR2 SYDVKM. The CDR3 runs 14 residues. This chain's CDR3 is CASSSGQVNTEAFF. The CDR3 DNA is TGTGCCAGCAGTTCCGGACAGGTGAACACTGAAGCTTTCTTT.

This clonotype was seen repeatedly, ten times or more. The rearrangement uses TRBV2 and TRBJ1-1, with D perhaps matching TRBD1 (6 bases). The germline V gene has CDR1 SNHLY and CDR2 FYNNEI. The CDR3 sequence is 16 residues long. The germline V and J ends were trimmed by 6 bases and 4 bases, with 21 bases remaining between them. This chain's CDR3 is CASRIRTDGTGTEAFF. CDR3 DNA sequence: TGTGCCAGCAGGATAAGGACAGACGGGACGGGCACTGAAGCTTTCTTT.

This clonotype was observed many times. Here the CDR3 DNA reads TGTGCCAGCACTTTTATCGCGGGAGAGGCCGGGGAGCTGTTTTTT. Translating gives CASTFIAGEAGELFF. This chain joins TRBV12-3 or TRBV12-4 and TRBJ2-2, with 7 bases fitting TRBD2. The CDR3 runs 15 residues. V gave up 7 bases and J gave up 6 bases; unmatched junction bases: 11.

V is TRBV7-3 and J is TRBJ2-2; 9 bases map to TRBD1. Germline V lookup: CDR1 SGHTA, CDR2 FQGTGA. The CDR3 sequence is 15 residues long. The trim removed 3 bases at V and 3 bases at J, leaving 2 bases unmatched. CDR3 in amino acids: CASSLTGGDTGELFF. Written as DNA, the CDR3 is TGTGCCAGCAGCTTGACAGGGGGGGACACCGGGGAGCTGTTTTTT.

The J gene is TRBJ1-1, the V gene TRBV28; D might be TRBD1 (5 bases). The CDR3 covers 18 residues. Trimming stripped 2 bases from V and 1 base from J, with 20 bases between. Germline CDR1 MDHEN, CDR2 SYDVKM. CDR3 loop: CASSLLRGRRLWNTEAFF. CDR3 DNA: TGTGCCAGCAGTTTACTAAGGGGCCGACGCCTATGGAACACTGAAGCTTTCTTT.

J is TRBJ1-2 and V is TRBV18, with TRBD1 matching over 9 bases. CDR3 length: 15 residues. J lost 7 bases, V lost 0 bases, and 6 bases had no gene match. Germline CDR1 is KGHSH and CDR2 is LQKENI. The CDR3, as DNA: TGTGCCAGCTCACCACCGGGACAGGGATCGCTTGGCTACACCTTC. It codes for CASSPPGQGSLGYTF.

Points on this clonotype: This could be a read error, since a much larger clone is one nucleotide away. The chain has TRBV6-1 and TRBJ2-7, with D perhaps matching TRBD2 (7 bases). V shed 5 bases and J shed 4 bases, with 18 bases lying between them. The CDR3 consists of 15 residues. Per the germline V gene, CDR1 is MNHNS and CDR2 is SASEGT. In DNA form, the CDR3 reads TGTGCCAGCAGTACGGGAGGTGGGAGGGGGTACGAGCAGTACTTC. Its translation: CASSTGGGRGYEQYF.

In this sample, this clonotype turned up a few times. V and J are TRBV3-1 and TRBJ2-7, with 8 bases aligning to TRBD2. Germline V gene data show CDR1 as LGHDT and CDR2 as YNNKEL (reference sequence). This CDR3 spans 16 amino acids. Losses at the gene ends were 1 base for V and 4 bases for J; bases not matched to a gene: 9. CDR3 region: CASSQARKREWYEQYF. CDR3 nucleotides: TGTGCCAGCAGCCAAGCGAGGAAGCGGGAGTGGTACGAGCAGTACTTC.

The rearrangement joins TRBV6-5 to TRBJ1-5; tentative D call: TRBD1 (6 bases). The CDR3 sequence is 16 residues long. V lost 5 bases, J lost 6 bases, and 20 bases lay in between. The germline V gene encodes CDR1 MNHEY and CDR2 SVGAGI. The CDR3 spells CASSLTRGLQGQPQHF. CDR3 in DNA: TGTGCCAGCAGTCTAACTCGGGGGCTCCAAGGTCAGCCCCAGCATTTT.

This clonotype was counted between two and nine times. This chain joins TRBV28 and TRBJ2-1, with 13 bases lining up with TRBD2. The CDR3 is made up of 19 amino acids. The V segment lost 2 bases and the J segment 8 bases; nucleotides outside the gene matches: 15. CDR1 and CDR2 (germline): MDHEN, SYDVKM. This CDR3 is CASSLPPGLAGEFGDEQFF. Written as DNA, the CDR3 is TGTGCCAGCAGTTTACCCCCCGGACTAGCGGGAGAATTCGGCGATGAGCAGTTCTTC.

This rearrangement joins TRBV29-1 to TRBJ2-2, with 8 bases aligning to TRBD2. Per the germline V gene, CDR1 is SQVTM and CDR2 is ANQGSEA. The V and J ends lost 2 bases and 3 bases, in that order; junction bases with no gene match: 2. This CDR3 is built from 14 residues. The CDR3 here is CSVELAGYTGELFF. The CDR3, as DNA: TGCAGCGTTGAACTAGCGGGCTACACCGGGGAGCTGTTTTTT.

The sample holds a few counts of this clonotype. CDR3 amino acids: CAWSPTGVRAGNTIYF. The CDR3 nucleotides read TGTGCCTGGAGTCCAACAGGGGTACGCGCTGGAAACACCATATATTTT. The rearrangement links TRBV30 to TRBJ1-3; 7 positions match TRBD1. Germline lookup yields CDR1 GTSNPN and CDR2 SVGIG (reference sequence). Trimming removed 2 bases from V and 2 bases from J; junction bases left unmatched: 9. The CDR3 runs 16 residues.

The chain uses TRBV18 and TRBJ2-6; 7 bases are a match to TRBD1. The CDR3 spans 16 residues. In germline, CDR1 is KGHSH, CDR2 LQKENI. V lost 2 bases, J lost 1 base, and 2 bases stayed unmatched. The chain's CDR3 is CASSPMTGSGANVLTF. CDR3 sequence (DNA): TGTGCCAGCTCACCAATGACAGGGTCTGGGGCCAACGTCCTGACTTTC.

The DNA of the CDR3 is TGTGCCAGCAGCTTAGAAGAACAGGGTTACGAGCAGTACTTC. Its protein product is CASSLEEQGYEQYF. The chain joins TRBV7-2 to TRBJ2-7, with a weak D call TRBD1 (6 bases). Trimming removed 1 base at V and 4 bases at J, with 11 bases between. Germline V gives CDR1 SGHTA, CDR2 FQGNSA. This CDR3 has 14 residues.